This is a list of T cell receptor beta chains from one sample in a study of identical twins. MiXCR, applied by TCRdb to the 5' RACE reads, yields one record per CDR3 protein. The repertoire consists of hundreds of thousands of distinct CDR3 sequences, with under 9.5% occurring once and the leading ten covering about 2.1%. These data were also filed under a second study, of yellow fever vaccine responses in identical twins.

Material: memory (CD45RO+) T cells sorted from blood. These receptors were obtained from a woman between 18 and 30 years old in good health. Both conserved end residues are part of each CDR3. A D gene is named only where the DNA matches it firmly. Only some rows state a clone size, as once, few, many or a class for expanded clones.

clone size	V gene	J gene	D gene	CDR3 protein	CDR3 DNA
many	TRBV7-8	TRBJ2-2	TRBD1	CASRRQGLNTGELFF	TGTGCCAGCAGACGACAGGGATTGAACACCGGGGAGCTGTTTTTT
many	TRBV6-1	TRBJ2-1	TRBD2	CATSGGGLSGNEQFF	TGTGCCACGTCGGGGGGAGGGTTATCAGGCAATGAGCAGTTCTTC
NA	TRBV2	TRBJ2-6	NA	CASSEAGHLSGANVLTF	TGTGCCAGCAGTGAAGCAGGACATCTCTCTGGGGCCAACGTCCTGACTTTC
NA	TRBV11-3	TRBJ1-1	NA	CASSSKGHLNTEAFF	TGTGCCAGCAGCTCCAAGGGACATTTGAACACTGAAGCTTTCTTT
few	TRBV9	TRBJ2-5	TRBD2	CASSVRGGQETQYF	TGTGCCAGCAGCGTCCGCGGGGGACAAGAGACCCAGTACTTC
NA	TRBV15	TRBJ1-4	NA	CATSRVRGYNEKLFF	TGTGCCACCAGCAGAGTACGGGGGTATAATGAAAAACTGTTTTTT
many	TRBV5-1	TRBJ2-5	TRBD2	CASSWTPGLAGGKETQYF	TGCGCCAGCAGCTGGACCCCGGGACTAGCGGGAGGGAAGGAGACCCAGTACTTC
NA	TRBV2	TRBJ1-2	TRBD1	CASSFRQGRNGYTF	TGTGCCAGCAGTTTCCGACAGGGGAGGAATGGCTACACCTTC
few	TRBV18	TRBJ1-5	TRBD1	CASQTGAANQPQHF	TGTGCCAGCCAAACAGGGGCGGCGAATCAGCCCCAGCATTTT
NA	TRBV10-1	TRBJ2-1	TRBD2	CASSKGLAGEWYNEQFF	TGCGCCAGCAGTAAGGGACTAGCGGGAGAGTGGTACAATGAGCAGTTCTTC
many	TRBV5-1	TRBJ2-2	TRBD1	CASRGRTGIPPNTGELFF	TGCGCCAGCAGAGGTAGGACAGGGATCCCCCCGAACACCGGGGAGCTGTTTTTT
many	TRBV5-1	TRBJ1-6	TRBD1	CASSLEGAHNSPLHF	TGCGCCAGCAGCTTGGAGGGGGCACATAATTCACCCCTCCACTTT
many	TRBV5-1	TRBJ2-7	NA	CASSQEPTPPTYEQYF	TGCGCCAGCAGCCAAGAGCCGACCCCCCCAACCTACGAGCAGTACTTC
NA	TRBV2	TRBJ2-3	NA	CASSKGGLMTDTQYF	TGTGCCAGCAGCAAGGGGGGACTAATGACAGATACGCAGTATTTT
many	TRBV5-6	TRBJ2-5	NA	CASSLSPETQYF	TGTGCCAGCAGCTTATCCCCGGAGACCCAGTACTTC
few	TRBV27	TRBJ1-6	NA	CASSLLISSYNSPLHF	TGTGCCAGCAGTTTACTTATTAGCTCCTATAATTCACCCCTCCACTTT
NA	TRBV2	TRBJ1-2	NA	CASTVGRVYGYTF	TGTGCCAGCACTGTTGGCCGGGTCTATGGCTACACCTTC
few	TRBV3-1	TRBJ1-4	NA	CASSPPGQFEKLFF	TGTGCCAGCAGCCCTCCCGGACAGTTTGAAAAACTGTTTTTT
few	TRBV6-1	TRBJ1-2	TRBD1	CASSDPGQSNYGYTF	TGTGCCAGCAGCGACCCGGGACAGAGTAACTATGGCTACACCTTC
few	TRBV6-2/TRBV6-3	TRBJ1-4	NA	CASSFPTGGDEKLFF	TGTGCCAGCAGTTTTCCGACAGGAGGGGATGAAAAACTGTTTTTT
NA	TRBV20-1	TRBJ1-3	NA	CSGTWGNTIYF	TGCAGCGGCACGTGGGGAAACACCATATATTTT
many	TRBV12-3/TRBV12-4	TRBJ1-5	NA	CASSPRLGNQPQHF	TGTGCCAGCAGTCCCCGACTAGGCAATCAGCCCCAGCATTTT
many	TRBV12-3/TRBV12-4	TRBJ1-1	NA	CATKRGSVSEAFF	TGTGCCACCAAACGAGGGAGTGTATCTGAAGCTTTCTTT
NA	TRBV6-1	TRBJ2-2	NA	CASSRVQSGANTGELFF	TGTGCCAGCAGCCGGGTCCAGTCAGGTGCCAACACCGGGGAGCTGTTTTTT
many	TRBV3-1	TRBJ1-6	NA	CASSQGQNTNSPLHF	TGTGCCAGCAGCCAAGGACAGAATACCAATTCACCCCTCCACTTT
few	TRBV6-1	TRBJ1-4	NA	CASSENFGREKLFF	TGTGCCAGCAGTGAAAATTTCGGTCGGGAAAAACTGTTTTTT
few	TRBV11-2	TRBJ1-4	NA	CASSPAWGNEKLFF	TGTGCCAGCAGCCCCGCCTGGGGGAACGAAAAACTGTTTTTT
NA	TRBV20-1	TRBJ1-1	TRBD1	CSARQGAWTEAFF	TGCAGTGCTAGACAGGGGGCTTGGACTGAAGCTTTCTTT
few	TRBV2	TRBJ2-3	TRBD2	CASSEDSGSASTDTQYF	TGTGCCAGCAGTGAAGATAGCGGGAGTGCTAGCACAGATACGCAGTATTTT
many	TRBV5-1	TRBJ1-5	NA	CASSLGGGSGNQPQHF	TGCGCCAGCAGCTTGGGTGGGGGTTCGGGCAATCAGCCCCAGCATTTT
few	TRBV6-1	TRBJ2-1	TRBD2	CASRPLLAGNNEQFF	TGTGCCAGCAGACCCCTTCTAGCGGGGAACAATGAGCAGTTCTTC
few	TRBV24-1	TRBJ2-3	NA	CATSDLQGFSPDTQYF	TGTGCCACCAGTGATTTGCAGGGTTTCTCTCCAGATACGCAGTATTTT
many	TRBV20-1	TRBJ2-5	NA	CSARDHSVGETQYF	TGCAGTGCTAGAGATCACAGCGTGGGGGAGACCCAGTACTTC
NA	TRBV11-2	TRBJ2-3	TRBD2	CASNMGGPTQYF	TGTGCCAGCAACATGGGAGGGCCCACGCAGTATTTT
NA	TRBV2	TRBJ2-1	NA	CASTPEGYEQFF	TGTGCCAGCACTCCCGAGGGTTACGAGCAGTTCTTC
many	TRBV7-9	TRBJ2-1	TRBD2	CASSLAAGTSVGEQFF	TGTGCCAGCAGCTTAGCGGCTGGGACTAGCGTAGGCGAGCAGTTCTTC
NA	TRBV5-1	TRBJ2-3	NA	CASSFVPNTDTQYF	TGCGCCAGCAGCTTCGTACCAAACACAGATACGCAGTATTTT
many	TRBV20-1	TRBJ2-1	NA	CSARAPTGYNEQFF	TGCAGTGCTAGAGCCCCGACTGGATACAATGAGCAGTTCTTC
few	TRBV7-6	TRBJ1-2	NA	CASSLNPGSLYGYTF	TGTGCCAGCAGCTTAAATCCAGGCTCCCTCTATGGCTACACCTTC
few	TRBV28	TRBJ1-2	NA	CASLHGYTF	TGTGCCAGCCTACATGGCTACACCTTC
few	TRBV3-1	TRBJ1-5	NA	CASSQAPGANQPQHF	TGTGCCAGCAGCCAAGCCCCCGGGGCCAATCAGCCCCAGCATTTT
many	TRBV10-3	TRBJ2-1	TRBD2	CAIVASGYNEQFF	TGTGCCATCGTTGCTAGCGGCTACAATGAGCAGTTCTTC
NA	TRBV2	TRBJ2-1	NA	CASRDSWGNSEQFF	TGTGCCAGCAGAGATTCGTGGGGGAATAGTGAGCAGTTCTTC
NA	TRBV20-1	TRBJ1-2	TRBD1	CSATWTGAGYTF	TGCAGTGCTACCTGGACAGGGGCTGGCTACACCTTC
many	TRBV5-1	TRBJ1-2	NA	CASSPQRGVSINYGYTF	TGCGCCAGCAGCCCCCAGCGCGGGGTTAGTATAAACTATGGCTACACCTTC
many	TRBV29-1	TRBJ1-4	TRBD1	CSVETGGREKLFF	TGCAGCGTTGAAACAGGGGGTCGGGAAAAACTGTTTTTT
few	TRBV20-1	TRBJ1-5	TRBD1	CSATDRALDQPQHF	TGCAGTGCAACGGACAGGGCGCTAGATCAGCCCCAGCATTTT
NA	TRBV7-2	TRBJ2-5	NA	CASSKAGGLETQYF	TGTGCCAGCAGCAAAGCCGGGGGCTTGGAGACCCAGTACTTC
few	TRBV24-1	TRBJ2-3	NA	CATSEVAGPTDTQYF	TGTGCCACCAGTGAAGTTGCAGGACCCACAGATACGCAGTATTTT
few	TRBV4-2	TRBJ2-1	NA	CASSQFSGTTFYNEQFF	TGTGCCAGCAGCCAGTTTTCCGGGACAACTTTCTACAATGAGCAGTTCTTC
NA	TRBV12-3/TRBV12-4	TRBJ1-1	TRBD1	CASNRGTGGIFLNTEAFF	TGTGCCAGCAACAGGGGGACAGGGGGCATTTTTCTGAACACTGAAGCTTTCTTT
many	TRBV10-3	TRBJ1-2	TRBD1	CAIRVGTAYGYTF	TGTGCCATCAGAGTCGGGACAGCCTATGGCTACACCTTC
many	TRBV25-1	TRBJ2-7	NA	CASSESDSRAHEQYF	TGTGCCAGCAGTGAATCAGACAGCCGAGCTCACGAGCAGTACTTC
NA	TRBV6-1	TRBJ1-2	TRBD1	CASSRGVLGYGYTF	TGTGCCAGCAGCAGGGGGGTACTGGGCTATGGCTACACCTTC
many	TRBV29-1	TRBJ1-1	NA	CSVELPQNTEAFF	TGCAGCGTTGAGTTGCCCCAGAACACTGAAGCTTTCTTT
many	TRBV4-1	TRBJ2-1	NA	CASSPDRTFYNEQFF	TGCGCCAGCAGCCCCGACAGGACGTTCTACAATGAGCAGTTCTTC
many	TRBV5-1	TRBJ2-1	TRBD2	CASSPLTASGYNEQFF	TGCGCCAGCAGCCCGTTAACGGCTAGCGGCTACAATGAGCAGTTCTTC
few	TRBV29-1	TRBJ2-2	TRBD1	CSVPTGTGGIYTGELFF	TGCAGCGTTCCAACCGGGACAGGGGGGATTTACACCGGGGAGCTGTTTTTT